This entry concerns a single TCR beta chain. There is no known antigen for this receptor. No base quality values were provided; no much bigger clone lies one nucleotide off. This entry belongs to a study of blood T cell repertoires in COVID-19 (dated by TCRdb to 2020 to 2021). About the investigation overall: Collaborator samples came from the United States, Italy and Spain and covered acute and convalescent phases of COVID-19. The repertoires were made available in a free public database intended to serve as a resource for research on the immune response to SARS-CoV-2. Where HLA class I and class II types were available, the types were taken from metadata supplied by the sample provider, not from assay-based typing. Deeply sampled blood TCRbeta repertoires from subjects exposed to, actively infected with, or recovered from COVID-19 were included in the dataset. A de-identified subject ID, COVID-19 status, age in years and sex were almost always included in the sample metadata. The material from the prospective study consisted of cDNA or gDNA derived from T cells, B-cell-depleted T cells, or PBMCs. Samples were obtained from the ongoing ImmuneRACE study (first 160 participants) and from over 1,000 subjects provided by 6 global collaborators. The investigation overall reported the following: How much clinical and demographic metadata was included differed by source and by participant, and the metadata was provided uncurated.

TCRbeta CDR3 regions were amplified from genomic DNA by means of the immunoSEQ Assay, a bias-controlled multiplex PCR. The paper's data handling went like this. The number of nucleated cells in each sample was estimated from the amplification of reference gene primers within the assay. To quantify the absolute abundance of each unique TCRbeta CDR3 rearrangement, sequence reads were collapsed and filtered. For each sample, productive Simpson clonality was calculated by taking the square root of Simpson's diversity index across productive rearrangements. The immuneACCESS repertoire file appears here via TCRdb, limited to in-frame rearrangements. These files lack a portion of the clones; in checked studies, under half of the deficit traces to unresolved V genes, and the cause of the others is not known. From that table come the V and J calls and clone size; the DNA was used to work out D and trimming. The sample table shows 350,000 to 400,000 clones, and nearly 90% are seen once. 6.5% to 7% of the sample is in the top ten clones.

The collaborating institutions used their own protocols to collect whole blood in K2EDTA tubes. For TCRbeta analysis, collaborator samples were shipped as frozen whole blood, as isolated PBMCs, or as DNA extracted from either sample type. Trimming takes 7 bases from V and 2 bases from J, and the germline ends sit 15 bases apart. Counted from cysteine to phenylalanine, this CDR3 has 14 amino acids. Of all the DNA, just the CDR3 is kept, 42 bases in frame from base 1. CDR1 is given as MNHEY and CDR2 as SVGAGI, both from the germline V gene. The sample was peripheral blood. In this chain, TRBV6-5 is recombined with TRBJ2-7; perhaps TRBD1 is the D gene, with 5 bases matching. The source of this sequence is a man in his late teens or twenties with active or convalescent COVID-19. The DNA sequence is TGTGCCAGCACACCTCAGGGAAGGACCTACGAGCAGTACTTC. The resulting protein is CASTPQGRTYEQYF.